This T cell receptor beta chain was sequenced during a study of siplizumab effects on memory and regulatory T cells. Clones were sequenced by immunoSEQ multiplex PCR, and TCRdb holds only the in-frame ones, with some missing. The sample has more than 95,000 clones, around 94% seen once. Study findings and constraints: In unstimulated cells, naive T cells appeared more diverse than memory T cells and seemed major alloresponse contributors.

With 1 base removed from V and 8 bases from J, the gap between germline ends came to 15 bases. Germline V CDR1 and CDR2: SGHAT, FQNNGV. The CDR3 spans 15 residues. Details on this clone: Its specificity is unknown.

Material: non-Treg CD4+ T cells sorted from blood. J is TRBJ2-1 and V is TRBV11-2, with D unclear. This clonotype was sampled from a human donor in good health. CDR3 coding DNA: TGTGCCAGCAGCTTAGTTGGAAAAGGGATCGATGAGCAGTTCTTC. As protein: CASSLVGKGIDEQFF.